These 18 T cell receptor beta chains originate from one sample sequenced in a study of blood T cells in healthy people across ages. A second PCR of roughly 6 to 12 cycles used a sample-barcoded 5' primer and a J-beta primer mix. A single record per CDR3 protein comes from TCRdb applying MiXCR to the 5' RACE reads. The repertoire holds about 1.5 million distinct CDR3 sequences, 35% to 45% seen once, with about 4% in the top ten. Sequenced input: blood. The origin of the receptors is a woman aged 18 to 35 in good health.

J is TRBJ2-5 and V is TRBV5-1; TRBD1 might be the D (6 bases). Gene TRBJ2-7 matches the end of the DNA better, so the J call may be wrong. The germline V gene encodes CDR1 SGHRS and CDR2 YFSETQ. The CDR3 contains 15 residues. This chain's CDR3 is CASSLNGQSPAEQYF. In DNA form, the CDR3 reads TGCGCCAGCAGCTTGAACGGACAGTCCCCCGCCGAGCAGTACTTC.

The chain employs TRBV12-3 or TRBV12-4 and TRBJ2-7; no clear D gene. V was shortened by 6 bases and J by 2 bases, with 11 bases between the two germline ends. The CDR3 is made up of 13 amino acids. CDR3 in DNA: TGTGCCAGCAGCCAAACCCAGCCCTACGAGCAGTACTTC. Translated, it gives CASSQTQPYEQYF.

V usage is TRBV6-2 or TRBV6-3 and J usage is TRBJ2-7; D ambiguous. The CDR3 is made up of 13 amino acids. V lost 0 bases, J lost 3 bases, and 6 bases lay in between. Germline-derived CDR1 and CDR2 are MNHEY and SVGEGT. CDR3 amino acids: CASSYSSNYEQYF. The CDR3 coding sequence is TGTGCCAGCAGTTACTCGTCGAACTACGAGCAGTACTTC.

This clonotype was found once. The chain uses TRBV27 and TRBJ2-3; a possible D gene is TRBD1 (6 bases). CDR1 is MNHEY, CDR2 SMNVEV, per germline (reference sequence). This CDR3 comprises 14 residues. V dropped 2 bases and J dropped 8 bases, with 14 bases sitting between them. CDR3 nucleotide sequence: TGTGCCAGCAGTTTACAACAGGGTTCACGTACGCAGTATTTT. This gives the protein CASSLQQGSRTQYF.

The V gene is TRBV4-2, the J gene TRBJ2-5; tentatively, D is TRBD2 (6 bases). This CDR3 has 16 residues. The germline V gene encodes CDR1 LGHNA and CDR2 YNFKEQ. V shed 1 base and J shed 1 base, with 13 bases lying between them. As DNA, the CDR3 is TGTGCCAGCAGCCAAGGAGGAACTAGCAGCCAAGAGACCCAGTACTTC. It specifies CASSQGGTSSQETQYF.

This clonotype has more than one count but fewer than ten. This chain links TRBV7-2 with TRBJ2-1; a weak D match, TRBD2 (5 bases). The germline V gene encodes CDR1 SGHTA and CDR2 FQGNSA. The CDR3 length is 13 residues. V was shortened by 6 bases and J by 9 bases, with 15 bases between the two germline ends. The CDR3 reads CASRPTSSTEQFF. The CDR3 DNA sequence: TGTGCCAGCAGACCTACATCTAGCACTGAGCAGTTCTTC.

The V call is TRBV29-1, the J call TRBJ2-1; D is uncertain. In germline, CDR1 is SQVTM, CDR2 ANQGSEA. The CDR3 covers 11 residues. V gave up 6 bases and J gave up 5 bases, with 8 bases separating them. The CDR3 reads CSVARNNEQFF. The CDR3 bases are TGCAGCGTCGCGCGAAACAATGAGCAGTTCTTC.

The rearrangement joins TRBV7-2 to TRBJ2-2; the match to TRBD2 covers 10 bases. V shed 5 bases, J shed 4 bases, and the junction held 7 bases outside the gene matches. This CDR3 is 16 amino acids long. Germline lookup yields CDR1 SGHTA and CDR2 FQGNSA. Here the CDR3 reads CASSPAGGPRTGELFF. The CDR3 DNA is TGTGCCAGCAGCCCAGCGGGAGGGCCGCGCACCGGGGAGCTGTTTTTT.

The genes are TRBV7-2 and TRBJ2-7; D is undetermined. The CDR3 loop spans 13 amino acids. Germline CDR1 SGHTA, CDR2 FQGNSA. V was clipped by 1 base and J by 3 bases, with 7 bases between them. CDR3 region: CASSLVVNYEQYF. Here the CDR3 DNA reads TGTGCCAGCAGCTTAGTAGTCAACTACGAGCAGTACTTC.

This sequence joins TRBV20-1 and TRBJ1-2; possible D gene TRBD1, 6 bases. Germline CDR1 DFQATT, CDR2 SNEGSKA (reference sequence). V lost 4 bases and J lost 8, with 20 bases in between. This CDR3 contains 14 residues. The DNA of the CDR3 is TGCAGTGCTACAGATGGGGGGGCCTTTATGGGCTACACCTTC. Protein sequence: CSATDGGAFMGYTF.

J is TRBJ2-2 and V is TRBV20-1, with D perhaps TRBD2 (6 bases). The CDR3 sequence is 14 residues long. CDR1 DFQATT and CDR2 SNEGSKA come from the germline V gene (reference sequence). Trimming took off 2 bases at V and 6 bases at J, with 13 bases between the two ends. CDR3 protein: CSARKLEGAGELFF. In DNA form, the CDR3 reads TGCAGTGCTAGAAAGCTGGAGGGCGCCGGGGAGCTGTTTTTT.

This clonotype has more than one count but fewer than ten. The chain carries TRBV20-1 and TRBJ2-1; weak D call: TRBD2 (6 bases). Germline values: CDR1 DFQATT, CDR2 SNEGSKA (reference sequence). The germline V and J ends were trimmed by 6 bases and 6 bases, with 18 bases remaining between them. The CDR3 runs to 14 residues. The CDR3 sequence: CSANGGASSNEQFF. The CDR3 bases are TGCAGTGCCAACGGGGGAGCTAGTTCCAATGAGCAGTTCTTC.

The rearrangement joins TRBV7-2 to TRBJ2-5; 8 nucleotides line up with TRBD1. The CDR3 is made up of 15 amino acids. Losses at the gene ends were 3 bases for V and 7 bases for J; bases not matched to a gene: 10. The germline CDR1 and CDR2 sequences are SGHTA and FQGNSA. This chain's CDR3 is CASSFSPGQGLTQYF. CDR3 in DNA: TGTGCCAGCAGCTTCTCCCCAGGACAGGGATTGACCCAGTACTTC. Supplemented by reference TRBV7-2 and TRBJ2-5, the full variable domain reads GAGVSQSPSNKVTEKGKDVELRCDPISGHTALYWYRQSLGQGLEFLIYFQGNSAPDKSGLPSDRFSAERTGGSVSTLTIQRTQQEDSAVYLCASSFSPGQGLTQYFGPGTRLLVL.

Only a few counts were recorded for this clonotype. The rearrangement joins TRBV2 to TRBJ2-7; the match to TRBD2 covers 8 bases. J lost 7 bases, V lost 0 bases, and 5 bases had no gene match. The CDR3 runs 14 residues. Looked up from germline, CDR1 is SNHLY and CDR2 is FYNNEI. CDR3: CASSEAGGAVEQYF. The CDR3, as DNA: TGTGCCAGCAGTGAAGCCGGGGGGGCGGTTGAGCAGTACTTC.

The chain carries TRBV2 and TRBJ1-1, with D possibly matching TRBD1 (6 bases). Germline CDR1 reads SNHLY; CDR2 reads FYNNEI. The V end was cut by 8 bases, the J end by 5 bases, with 12 bases between. This CDR3 is 12 amino acids long. The CDR3 nucleotides are TGTGCCAGCCGACAGGTGTATACTGAAGCTTTCTTT. Translated, it gives CASRQVYTEAFF.

In its sample, this clonotype was seen a few times. The chain recombines TRBV20-1 with TRBJ2-1; 7 bases match TRBD1. Germline CDR1 DFQATT, CDR2 SNEGSKA (reference sequence). CDR3 length equals 14 residues. V was clipped by 3 bases and J by 6 bases; unmatched bases: 8. The CDR3, as DNA: TGCAGTGCTAGTCGACAGGGTGGGGTCAATGAGCAGTTCTTC. Encoded protein: CSASRQGGVNEQFF.

This clonotype was recorded only once. The J gene is TRBJ1-2, the V gene TRBV4-3, with D perhaps matching TRBD1 (6 bases). Germline V lookup: CDR1 LGHNA, CDR2 YSLEER. V was clipped by 4 bases and J by 0 bases, with 12 bases between them. The CDR3 has 15 amino acids. The CDR3 DNA sequence: TGCGCCAGCAGCCGGGGGGCAGGTCCTAACTATGGCTACACCTTC. Residues: CASSRGAGPNYGYTF.

The chain recombines TRBV6-6 with TRBJ2-7; possible D gene TRBD2, 7 bases. The closer fit of TRBJ2-5 to the DNA end suggests the J call may be wrong. Germline values: CDR1 MNHNY, CDR2 SVGAGI (reference sequence). CDR3 size: 15 residues. Here the CDR3 DNA reads TGTGCCAGCAGTTACTCGCTGGGGGGGCGAGAGACCCAGTACTTC. It specifies CASSYSLGGRETQYF.